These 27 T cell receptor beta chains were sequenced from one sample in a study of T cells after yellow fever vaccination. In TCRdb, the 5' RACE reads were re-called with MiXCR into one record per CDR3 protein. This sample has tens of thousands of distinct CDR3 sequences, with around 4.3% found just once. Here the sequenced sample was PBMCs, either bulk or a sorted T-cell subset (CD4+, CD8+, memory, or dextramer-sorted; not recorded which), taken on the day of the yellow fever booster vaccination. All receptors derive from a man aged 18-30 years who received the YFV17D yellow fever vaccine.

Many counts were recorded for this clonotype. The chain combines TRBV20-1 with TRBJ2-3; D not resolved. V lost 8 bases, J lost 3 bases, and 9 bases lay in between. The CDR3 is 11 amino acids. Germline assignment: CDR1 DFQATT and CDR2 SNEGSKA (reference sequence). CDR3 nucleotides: TGCAGTTGCCGGCCGACAGATACGCAGTATTTT. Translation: CSCRPTDTQYF.

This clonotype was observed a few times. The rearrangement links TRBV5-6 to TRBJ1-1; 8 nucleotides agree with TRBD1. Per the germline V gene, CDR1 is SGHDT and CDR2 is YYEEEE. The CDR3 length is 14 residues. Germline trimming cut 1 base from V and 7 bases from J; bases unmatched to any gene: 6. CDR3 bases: TGTGCCAGCAGCTTGATCCAGGGGGCCAGTGAAGCTTTCTTT. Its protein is CASSLIQGASEAFF.

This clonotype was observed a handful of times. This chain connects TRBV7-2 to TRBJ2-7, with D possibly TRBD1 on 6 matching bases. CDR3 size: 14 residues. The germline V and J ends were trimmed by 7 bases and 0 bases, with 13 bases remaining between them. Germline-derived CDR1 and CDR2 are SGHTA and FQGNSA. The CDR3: CASKPRDNSYEQYF. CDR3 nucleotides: TGTGCCAGCAAACCCAGGGACAACTCCTACGAGCAGTACTTC.

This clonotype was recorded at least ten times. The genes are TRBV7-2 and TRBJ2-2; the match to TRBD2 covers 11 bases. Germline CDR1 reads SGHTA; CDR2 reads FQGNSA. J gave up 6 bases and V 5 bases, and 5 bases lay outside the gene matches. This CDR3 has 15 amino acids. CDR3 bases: TGTGCCAGCAGCCATACTAGCGGGGGCGCCGGGGAGCTGTTTTTT. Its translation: CASSHTSGGAGELFF.

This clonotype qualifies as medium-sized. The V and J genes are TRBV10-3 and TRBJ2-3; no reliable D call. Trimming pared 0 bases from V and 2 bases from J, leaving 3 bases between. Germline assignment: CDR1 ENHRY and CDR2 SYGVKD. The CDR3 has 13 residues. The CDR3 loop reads CAISESDTDTQYF. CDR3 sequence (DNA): TGTGCCATCAGTGAGTCGGACACAGATACGCAGTATTTT.

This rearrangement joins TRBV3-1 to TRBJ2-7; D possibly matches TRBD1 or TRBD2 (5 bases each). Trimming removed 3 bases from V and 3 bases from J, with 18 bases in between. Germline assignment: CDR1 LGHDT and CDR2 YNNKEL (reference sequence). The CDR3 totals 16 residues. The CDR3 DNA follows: TGTGCCAGCAGCCACATCGGAAGGGGACCCAACTACGAGCAGTACTTC. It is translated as CASSHIGRGPNYEQYF.

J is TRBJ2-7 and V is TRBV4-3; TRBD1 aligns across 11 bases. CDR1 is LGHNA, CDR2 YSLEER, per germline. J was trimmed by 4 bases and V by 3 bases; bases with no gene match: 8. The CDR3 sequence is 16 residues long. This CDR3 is CASSQVPGQGVYEQYF. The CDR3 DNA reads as TGCGCCAGCAGCCAGGTCCCGGGACAGGGGGTTTACGAGCAGTACTTC.

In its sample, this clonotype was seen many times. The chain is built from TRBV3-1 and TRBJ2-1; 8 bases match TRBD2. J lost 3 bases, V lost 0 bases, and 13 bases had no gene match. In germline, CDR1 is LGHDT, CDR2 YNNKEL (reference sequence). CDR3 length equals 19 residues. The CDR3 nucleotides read TGTGCCAGCAGCCAAGATATCAGGGAGACTAGCGAGTTCTACAATGAGCAGTTCTTC. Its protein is CASSQDIRETSEFYNEQFF.

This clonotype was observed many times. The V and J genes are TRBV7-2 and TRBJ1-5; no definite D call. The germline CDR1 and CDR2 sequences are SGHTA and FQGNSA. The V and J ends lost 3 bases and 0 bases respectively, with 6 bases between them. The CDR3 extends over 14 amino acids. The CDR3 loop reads CASSLRFSNQPQHF. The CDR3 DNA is TGTGCCAGCAGCTTGAGGTTTAGCAATCAGCCCCAGCATTTT.

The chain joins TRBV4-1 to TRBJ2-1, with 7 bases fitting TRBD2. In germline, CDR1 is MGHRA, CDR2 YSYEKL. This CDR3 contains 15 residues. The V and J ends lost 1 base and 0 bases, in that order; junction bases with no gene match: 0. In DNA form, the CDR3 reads TGCGCCAGCAGCCAAGCGGGGGGCTCCTACAATGAGCAGTTCTTC. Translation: CASSQAGGSYNEQFF.

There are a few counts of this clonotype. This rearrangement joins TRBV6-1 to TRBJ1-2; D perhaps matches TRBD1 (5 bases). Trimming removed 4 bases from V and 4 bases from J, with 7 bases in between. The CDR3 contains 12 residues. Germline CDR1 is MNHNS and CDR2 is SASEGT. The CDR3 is CASSVQGYGYTF. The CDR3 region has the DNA TGTGCCAGCAGTGTGCAGGGCTATGGCTACACCTTC.

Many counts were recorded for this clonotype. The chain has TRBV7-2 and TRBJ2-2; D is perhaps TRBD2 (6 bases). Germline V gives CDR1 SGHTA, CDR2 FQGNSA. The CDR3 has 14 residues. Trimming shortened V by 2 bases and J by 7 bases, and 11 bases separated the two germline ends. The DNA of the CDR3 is TGTGCCAGCAGCTTAACCGGGGGTGACGGGGAGCTGTTTTTT. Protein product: CASSLTGGDGELFF.

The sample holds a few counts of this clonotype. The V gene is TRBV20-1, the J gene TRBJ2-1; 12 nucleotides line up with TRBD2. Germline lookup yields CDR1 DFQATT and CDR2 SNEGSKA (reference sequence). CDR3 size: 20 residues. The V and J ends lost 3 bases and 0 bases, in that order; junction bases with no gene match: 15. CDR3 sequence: CSASRFLAGGPWDSYNEQFF. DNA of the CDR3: TGCAGTGCTAGCCGCTTCCTAGCGGGGGGGCCGTGGGACTCCTACAATGAGCAGTTCTTC.

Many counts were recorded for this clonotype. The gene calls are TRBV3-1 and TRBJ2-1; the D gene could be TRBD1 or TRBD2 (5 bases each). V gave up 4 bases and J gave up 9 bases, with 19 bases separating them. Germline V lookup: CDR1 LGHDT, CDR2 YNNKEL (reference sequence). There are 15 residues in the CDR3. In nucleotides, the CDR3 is TGTGCCAGCAGCCTACGGGACGCCAGCGGTTCTGAGCAGTTCTTC. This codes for CASSLRDASGSEQFF.

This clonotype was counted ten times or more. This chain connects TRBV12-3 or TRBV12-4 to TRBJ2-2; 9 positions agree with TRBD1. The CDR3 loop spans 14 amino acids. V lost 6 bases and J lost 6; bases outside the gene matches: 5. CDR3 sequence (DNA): TGTGCCAGCAGACAGGGGGCCGGCGCCGGGGAGCTGTTTTTT. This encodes CASRQGAGAGELFF.

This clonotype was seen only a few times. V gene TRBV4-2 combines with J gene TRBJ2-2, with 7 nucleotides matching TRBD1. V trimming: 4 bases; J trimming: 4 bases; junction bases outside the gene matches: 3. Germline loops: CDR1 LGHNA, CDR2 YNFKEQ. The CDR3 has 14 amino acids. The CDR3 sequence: CASSRDRVTGELFF. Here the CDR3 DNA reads TGTGCCAGCAGCCGAGACAGGGTCACCGGGGAGCTGTTTTTT.

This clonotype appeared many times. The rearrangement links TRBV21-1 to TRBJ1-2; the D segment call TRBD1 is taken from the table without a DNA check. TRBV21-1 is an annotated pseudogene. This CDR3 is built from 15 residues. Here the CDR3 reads CASPRSPGAAYGYTF. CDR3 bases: TGTGCCAGCCCGCGCTCGCCAGGGGCCGCCTATGGCTACACCTTC.

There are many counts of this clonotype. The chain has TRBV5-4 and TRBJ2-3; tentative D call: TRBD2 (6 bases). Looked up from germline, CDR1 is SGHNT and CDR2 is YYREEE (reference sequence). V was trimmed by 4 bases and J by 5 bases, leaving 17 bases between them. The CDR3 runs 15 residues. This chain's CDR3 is CASSHDNSGLDTQYF. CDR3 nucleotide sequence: TGTGCCAGCAGCCACGACAATAGCGGTCTAGATACGCAGTATTTT.

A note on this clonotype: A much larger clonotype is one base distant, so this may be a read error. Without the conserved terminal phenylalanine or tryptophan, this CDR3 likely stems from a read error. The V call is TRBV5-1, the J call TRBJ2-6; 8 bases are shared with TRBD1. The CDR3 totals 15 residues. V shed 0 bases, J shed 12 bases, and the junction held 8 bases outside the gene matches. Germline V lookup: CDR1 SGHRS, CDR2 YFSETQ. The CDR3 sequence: CASSLEWTGMGVLTV. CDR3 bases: TGCGCCAGCAGCTTGGAATGGACAGGGATGGGCGTCCTGACTGTC.

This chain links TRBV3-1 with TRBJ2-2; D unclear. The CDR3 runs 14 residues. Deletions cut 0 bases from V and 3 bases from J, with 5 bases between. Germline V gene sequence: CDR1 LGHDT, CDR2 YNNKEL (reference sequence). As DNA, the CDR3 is TGTGCCAGCAGCCAAGAATGGGACACCGGGGAGCTGTTTTTT. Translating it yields CASSQEWDTGELFF.

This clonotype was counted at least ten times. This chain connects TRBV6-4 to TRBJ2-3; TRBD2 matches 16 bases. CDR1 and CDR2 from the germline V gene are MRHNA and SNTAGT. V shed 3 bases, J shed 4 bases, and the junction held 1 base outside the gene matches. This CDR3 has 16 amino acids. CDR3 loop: CASSEGLAGGPDTQYF. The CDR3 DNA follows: TGTGCCAGCAGTGAGGGACTAGCGGGGGGGCCAGATACGCAGTATTTT.

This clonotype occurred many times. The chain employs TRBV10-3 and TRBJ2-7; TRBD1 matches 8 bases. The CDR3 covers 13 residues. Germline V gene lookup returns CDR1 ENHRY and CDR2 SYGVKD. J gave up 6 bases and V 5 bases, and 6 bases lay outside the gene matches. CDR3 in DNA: TGTGCCATCAGTTGGGACAGGTTCAGCGAGCAGTACTTC. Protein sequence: CAISWDRFSEQYF.

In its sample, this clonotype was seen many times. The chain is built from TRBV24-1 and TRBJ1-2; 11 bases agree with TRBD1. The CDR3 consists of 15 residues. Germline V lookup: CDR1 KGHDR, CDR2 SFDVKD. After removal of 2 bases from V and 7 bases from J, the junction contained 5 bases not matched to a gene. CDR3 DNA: TGTGCCACCAGTGATTCGACCGGGACAGGGGGTGGCTACACCTTC. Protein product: CATSDSTGTGGGYTF.

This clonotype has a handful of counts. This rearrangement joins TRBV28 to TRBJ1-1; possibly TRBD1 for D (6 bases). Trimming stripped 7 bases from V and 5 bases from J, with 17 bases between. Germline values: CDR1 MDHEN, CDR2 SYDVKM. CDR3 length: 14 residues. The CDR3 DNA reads TGTGCCAGCACCTCAATCGGGGGGCAAACTGAAGCTTTCTTT. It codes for CASTSIGGQTEAFF.

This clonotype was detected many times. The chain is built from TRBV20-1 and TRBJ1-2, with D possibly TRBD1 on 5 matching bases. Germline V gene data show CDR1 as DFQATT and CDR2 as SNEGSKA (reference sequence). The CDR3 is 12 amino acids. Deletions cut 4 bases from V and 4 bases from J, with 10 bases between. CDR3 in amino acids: CSAKPGLYGYTF. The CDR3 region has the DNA TGCAGTGCTAAGCCGGGACTCTATGGCTACACCTTC.

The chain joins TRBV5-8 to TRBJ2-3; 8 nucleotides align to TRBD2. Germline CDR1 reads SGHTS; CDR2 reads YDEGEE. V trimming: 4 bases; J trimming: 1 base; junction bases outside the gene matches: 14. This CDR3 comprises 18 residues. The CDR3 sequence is CASSRTRGGSLGTDTQYF. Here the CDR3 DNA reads TGTGCCAGCAGCCGTACGCGCGGGGGGTCTCTAGGCACAGATACGCAGTATTTT.

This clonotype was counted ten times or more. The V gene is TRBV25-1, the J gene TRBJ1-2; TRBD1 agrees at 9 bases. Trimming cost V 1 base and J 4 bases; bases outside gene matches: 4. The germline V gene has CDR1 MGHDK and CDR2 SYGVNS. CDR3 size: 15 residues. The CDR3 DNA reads TGTGCCAGCAGTGAATCTAGGACAGGGGTCTATGGCTACACCTTC. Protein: CASSESRTGVYGYTF.